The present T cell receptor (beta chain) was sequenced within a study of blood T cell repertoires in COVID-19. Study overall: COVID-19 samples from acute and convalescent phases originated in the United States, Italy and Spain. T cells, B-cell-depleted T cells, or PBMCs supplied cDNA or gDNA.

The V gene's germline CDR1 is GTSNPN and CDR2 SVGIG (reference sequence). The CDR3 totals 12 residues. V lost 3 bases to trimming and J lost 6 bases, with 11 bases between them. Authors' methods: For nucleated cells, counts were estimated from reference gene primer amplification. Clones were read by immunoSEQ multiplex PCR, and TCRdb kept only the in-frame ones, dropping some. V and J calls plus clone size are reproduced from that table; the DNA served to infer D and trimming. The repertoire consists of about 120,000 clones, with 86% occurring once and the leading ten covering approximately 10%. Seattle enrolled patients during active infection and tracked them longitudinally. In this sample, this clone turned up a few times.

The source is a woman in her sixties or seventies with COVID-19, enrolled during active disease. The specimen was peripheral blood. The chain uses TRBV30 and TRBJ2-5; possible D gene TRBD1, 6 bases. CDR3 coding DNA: TGTGCCTGGAGCGTGGACAGTCAGACCCAGTACTTC. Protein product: CAWSVDSQTQYF.